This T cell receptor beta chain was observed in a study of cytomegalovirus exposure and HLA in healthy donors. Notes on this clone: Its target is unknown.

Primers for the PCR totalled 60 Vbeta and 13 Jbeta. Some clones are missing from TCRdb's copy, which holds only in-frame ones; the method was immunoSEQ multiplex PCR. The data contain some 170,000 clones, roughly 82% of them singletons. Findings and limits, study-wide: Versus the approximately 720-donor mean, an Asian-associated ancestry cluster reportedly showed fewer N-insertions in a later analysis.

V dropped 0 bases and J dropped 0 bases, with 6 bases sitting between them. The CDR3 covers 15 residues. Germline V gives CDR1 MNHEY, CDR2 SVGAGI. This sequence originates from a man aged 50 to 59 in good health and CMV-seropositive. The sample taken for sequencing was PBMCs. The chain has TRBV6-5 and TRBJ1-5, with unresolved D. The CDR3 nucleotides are TGTGCCAGCAGTTACTCTCGAGGTAGCAATCAGCCCCAGCATTTT. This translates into CASSYSRGSNQPQHF.